One and the same sample provided the 27 T cell receptor beta chains below, sequenced in a study of cytomegalovirus exposure and HLA in healthy donors. Primers: 60 Vbeta forward and 13 Jbeta reverse. TCRdb keeps only in-frame clones here, not all; method: immunoSEQ multiplex PCR. The sample lists 200,000 to 250,000 clones, 85% to 90% occurring once. The sample comprised PBMCs. The receptors shown here come from a woman between 18 and 29 years old in good health and CMV-seronegative.

The chain joins TRBV2 to TRBJ2-5; D unclear. CDR3 size: 16 residues. Trimming took 3 bases from V and 1 from J, leaving 15 bases between them. Germline CDR1 is SNHLY and CDR2 is FYNNEI. The CDR3 loop reads CASSDGQRSLQETQYF. CDR3 bases: TGTGCCAGCAGTGATGGGCAGAGATCCCTCCAAGAGACCCAGTACTTC.

The V gene is TRBV5-1, the J gene TRBJ1-2; 10 bases match TRBD1. Germline V lookup: CDR1 SGHRS, CDR2 YFSETQ. This CDR3 comprises 16 residues. The V gene end was trimmed by 0 bases and the J gene end by 5 bases; junction bases not matched to a gene: 7. In DNA form, the CDR3 reads TGCGCCAGCAGCTTGGACGGGACAGGGGTACCGTATGGCTACACCTTC. Translating gives CASSLDGTGVPYGYTF.

The V gene is TRBV18, the J gene TRBJ1-2; 7 bases map to TRBD1. Trimming removed 5 bases from V and 4 bases from J; junction bases left unmatched: 10. The germline CDR1 and CDR2 sequences are KGHSH and LQKENI. CDR3 length equals 15 residues. CDR3 region: CASSTGAQGIYGYTF. For the CDR3, the DNA is TGTGCCAGCTCAACAGGGGCGCAAGGTATCTATGGCTACACCTTC.

The gene calls are TRBV29-1 and TRBJ1-2; D is unclear. Trimming stripped 7 bases from V and 7 bases from J, with 19 bases between. Germline values: CDR1 SQVTM, CDR2 ANQGSEA. The CDR3 is 13 amino acids. CDR3 in DNA: TGCAGCGCAAGTGTGGGAGGCCCCCTTGGCTACACCTTC. As protein: CSASVGGPLGYTF. Variable domain in full (rest from reference TRBV29-1 and TRBJ1-2): SAVISQKPSRDICQRGTSLTIQCQVDSQVTMMFWYRQQPGQSLTLIATANQGSEATYESGFVIDKFPISRPNLTFSTLTVSNMSPEDSSIYLCSASVGGPLGYTFGSGTRLTVV.

V is TRBV29-1 and J is TRBJ1-1; TRBD1 agrees at 7 bases. The ends lost 7 bases at V and 4 bases at J; junction bases unmatched: 12. CDR3 length equals 14 residues. Looked up from germline, CDR1 is SQVTM and CDR2 is ANQGSEA. CDR3 amino acids: CSGGQPLDVTEAFF. The CDR3 coding sequence is TGCAGCGGGGGACAGCCCCTAGATGTCACTGAAGCTTTCTTT.

The chain joins TRBV5-1 to TRBJ1-2; no firm D call. Germline CDR1 is SGHRS and CDR2 is YFSETQ. The CDR3 runs to 14 residues. Trimming took off 0 bases at V and 6 bases at J, with 12 bases between the two ends. CDR3 bases: TGCGCCAGCAGCTTGGCCGCGTACGGGGATGGCTACACCTTC. Amino acid sequence: CASSLAAYGDGYTF.

V usage is TRBV4-1 and J usage is TRBJ2-6, with 7 bases matching TRBD1. CDR3 length: 18 residues. With V trimmed by 4 bases and J by 0 bases, 9 bases remained unmatched. Germline CDR1 reads MGHRA; CDR2 reads YSYEKL. The CDR3 protein is CASSRGQPYPSGANVLTF. The CDR3 nucleotides are TGCGCCAGCAGCCGGGGACAGCCGTACCCCTCTGGGGCCAACGTCCTGACTTTC.

The gene calls are TRBV9 and TRBJ1-1; D is undetermined. V was clipped by 5 bases and J by 4 bases, with 18 bases between them. Germline assignment: CDR1 SGDLS and CDR2 YYNGEE. The CDR3 runs to 15 residues. The CDR3 bases are TGTGCCAGCAGTTCGCGGGCCAAGGGCGGCACTGAAGCTTTCTTT. It specifies CASSSRAKGGTEAFF.

Only one count was recorded for this clone. The V call is TRBV5-5, the J call TRBJ1-5; no clear D gene. The CDR3 length is 12 residues. Germline loops: CDR1 SGHKS, CDR2 YYEKEE (reference sequence). V lost 3 bases and J lost 3, with 4 bases in between. The CDR3 nucleotides are TGTGCCAGCAGCTACTCCAATCAGCCCCAGCATTTT. Translation: CASSYSNQPQHF.

This clone was seen a handful of times. The chain couples TRBV25-1 to TRBJ2-2, with D maybe TRBD2 (5 bases). The germline V gene encodes CDR1 MGHDK and CDR2 SYGVNS. There are 14 residues in the CDR3. With 6 bases removed from V and 7 bases from J, the gap between germline ends came to 15 bases. In nucleotides, the CDR3 is TGTGCCAGCAGCGGAGGTATCGGCGGCGGGGAGCTGTTTTTT. As protein: CASSGGIGGGELFF.

This chain connects TRBV9 to TRBJ2-3, with 11 positions matching TRBD2. Germline V gene data show CDR1 as SGDLS and CDR2 as YYNGEE. Germline trimming cut 3 bases from V and 1 base from J; bases unmatched to any gene: 1. This CDR3 is built from 15 residues. CDR3 residues: CASSELAGGTDTQYF. The CDR3 DNA reads as TGTGCCAGCAGCGAACTAGCGGGGGGCACAGATACGCAGTATTTT.

The rearrangement uses TRBV18 and TRBJ2-1, with 10 nucleotides matching TRBD2. CDR3 length: 15 amino acids. Germline V gene data show CDR1 as KGHSH and CDR2 as LQKENI. J lost 6 bases, V lost 2 bases, and 4 bases had no gene match. CDR3: CASSPSGGASNEQFF. As DNA, the CDR3 is TGTGCCAGCTCACCAAGCGGGGGGGCCTCCAATGAGCAGTTCTTC.

The rearrangement joins TRBV27 to TRBJ2-4, with D maybe TRBD2 (5 bases). V was clipped by 1 base and J by 1 base, with 8 bases between them. CDR1 is MNHEY, CDR2 SMNVEV, per germline (reference sequence). This CDR3 region has 15 residues. CDR3 region: CASSLYWRAKNIQYF. The CDR3 region has the DNA TGTGCCAGCAGTTTATACTGGAGGGCCAAAAACATTCAGTACTTC.

V usage is TRBV7-9 and J usage is TRBJ2-7, with TRBD1 as a possible D gene (6 bases). V was shortened by 3 bases and J by 0 bases, with 9 bases between the two germline ends. CDR1 is SEHNR, CDR2 FQNEAQ, per germline (reference sequence). This CDR3 is 14 amino acids long. CDR3 loop: CASSFGQPSYEQYF. The CDR3 DNA reads TGTGCCAGCAGCTTTGGACAGCCCTCCTACGAGCAGTACTTC.

The chain uses TRBV30 and TRBJ2-5; TRBD2 aligns across 9 bases. V lost 5 bases, J lost 7 bases, and 8 bases stayed unmatched. There are 13 residues in the CDR3. Germline V lookup: CDR1 GTSNPN, CDR2 SVGIG (reference sequence). CDR3 loop: CAWASGTSGTQYF. CDR3 nucleotides: TGTGCCTGGGCTAGCGGGACCTCAGGGACCCAGTACTTC.

This chain uses TRBV29-1 with TRBJ1-2, with 9 bases matching TRBD1. The CDR3 is 12 residues long. J lost 7 bases, V lost 5 bases, and 5 bases had no gene match. Germline V gene sequence: CDR1 SQVTM, CDR2 ANQGSEA. CDR3 nucleotide sequence: TGCAGCGTTTCACAGGGGGCGTCTGGCTACACCTTC. It specifies CSVSQGASGYTF. Looking up the rest from reference TRBV29-1 and TRBJ1-2 gives the full variable domain: SAVISQKPSRDICQRGTSLTIQCQVDSQVTMMFWYRQQPGQSLTLIATANQGSEATYESGFVIDKFPISRPNLTFSTLTVSNMSPEDSSIYLCSVSQGASGYTFGSGTRLTVV.

The chain has TRBV6-1 and TRBJ1-1, with a possible D match to TRBD1 (5 bases). Trimming shortened V by 3 bases and J by 1 base, and 12 bases separated the two germline ends. Germline V CDR1 and CDR2: MNHNS, SASEGT. The CDR3 covers 15 residues. The CDR3 spells CASSDAGEANTEAFF. The CDR3 region has the DNA TGTGCCAGCAGTGATGCGGGGGAGGCGAACACTGAAGCTTTCTTT.

The chain joins TRBV4-2 to TRBJ1-5; weak D call: TRBD1 (6 bases). Germline CDR1 is LGHNA and CDR2 is YNFKEQ. The CDR3 spans 14 residues. V lost 4 bases, J lost 4 bases, and 11 bases lay in between. The DNA for the CDR3 is TGTGCCAGCAGCCGATTTGGACAGAATCAGCCCCAGCATTTT. This encodes CASSRFGQNQPQHF.

DNA of the CDR3: TGTGCCAGTATGACCCGCAAACAGGAAGCAGAAGCTTTCTTT. The encoded protein is CASMTRKQEAEAFF. This chain links TRBV19 with TRBJ1-1; D may be TRBD1 (5 bases). Trimming pared 7 bases from V and 8 bases from J, leaving 20 bases between. Germline CDR1 is LNHDA and CDR2 is SQIVND (reference sequence). This CDR3 region has 14 residues.

The V call is TRBV18, the J call TRBJ1-1; 8 bases map to TRBD1. This CDR3 has 19 amino acids. Per the germline V gene, CDR1 is KGHSH and CDR2 is LQKENI. Germline trimming cut 3 bases from V and 1 base from J; bases unmatched to any gene: 16. The CDR3 region has the DNA TGTGCCAGCTCACCCAAGGACAGGGTGTGGGCAAGGGCGAACACTGAAGCTTTCTTT. Translating it yields CASSPKDRVWARANTEAFF. Complete variable domain (other parts from reference TRBV18 and TRBJ1-1): NAGVMQNPRHLVRRRGQEARLRCSPMKGHSHVYWYRQLPEEGLKFMVYLQKENIIDESGMPKERFSAEFPKEGPSILRIQQVVRGDSAAYFCASSPKDRVWARANTEAFFGQGTRLTVV.

V and J are TRBV18 and TRBJ2-7, with 9 nucleotides matching TRBD2. Per the germline V gene, CDR1 is KGHSH and CDR2 is LQKENI. The CDR3 length is 15 residues. Germline trimming cut 2 bases from V and 3 bases from J; bases unmatched to any gene: 5. This chain's CDR3 is CASSPSGRPNYEQYF. CDR3 DNA: TGTGCCAGCTCACCAAGCGGGAGGCCTAACTACGAGCAGTACTTC.

The chain is built from TRBV19 and TRBJ1-1; maybe TRBD1 (5 bases). Germline CDR1 is LNHDA and CDR2 is SQIVND (reference sequence). The CDR3 has 15 residues. With 3 bases removed from V and 1 base from J, the gap between germline ends came to 12 bases. The CDR3: CASSMTVTPNTEAFF. CDR3 nucleotide sequence: TGTGCCAGTAGTATGACAGTTACCCCGAACACTGAAGCTTTCTTT.

V usage is TRBV6-5 and J usage is TRBJ1-1, with TRBD1 as a possible D gene (5 bases). The CDR3 runs 12 residues. Trimming took off 6 bases at V and 3 bases at J, with 8 bases between the two ends. Germline CDR1 is MNHEY and CDR2 is SVGAGI. The CDR3 nucleotides are TGTGCCAGCAGGGGGGGGTACACTGAAGCTTTCTTT. Translating gives CASRGGYTEAFF.

This chain links TRBV27 with TRBJ1-2; 10 bases agree with TRBD1. The germline CDR1 and CDR2 sequences are MNHEY and SMNVEV (reference sequence). The CDR3 runs to 15 residues. V trimming: 6 bases; J trimming: 6 bases; junction bases outside the gene matches: 10. The CDR3 spells CASSHVGTGVDGYTF. Written as DNA, the CDR3 is TGTGCCAGCAGCCATGTGGGGACAGGGGTAGATGGCTACACCTTC.

This clone has a single count. This CDR3 is also generated by other DNA sequences in the sample. The chain links TRBV27 to TRBJ1-5, with D possibly TRBD1 on 6 matching bases. The V end was cut by 2 bases, the J end by 4 bases, with 9 bases between. Germline V CDR1 and CDR2: MNHEY, SMNVEV (reference sequence). This CDR3 has 14 amino acids. The CDR3 loop reads CASSLQGSNQPQHF. The DNA of the CDR3 is TGTGCCAGCAGTTTACAGGGGAGTAATCAGCCCCAGCATTTT.

The rearrangement links TRBV5-1 to TRBJ2-7, with 12 bases that match TRBD2. The J segment lost 4 bases and the V segment lost 1 base, leaving 3 bases of the junction unmatched. CDR3 length: 15 residues. Germline V CDR1 and CDR2: SGHRS, YFSETQ. CDR3 in amino acids: CASSLLAGGPYEQYF. CDR3 coding DNA: TGCGCCAGCAGCTTGCTAGCGGGAGGGCCTTACGAGCAGTACTTC. Full variable domain (remainder filled in from reference TRBV5-1 and TRBJ2-7): KAGVTQTPRYLIKTRGQQVTLSCSPISGHRSVSWYQQTPGQGLQFLFEYFSETQRNKGNFPGRFSGRQFSNSRSEMNVSTLELGDSALYLCASSLLAGGPYEQYFGPGTRLTVT.

This clone showed up just once. The gene calls are TRBV2 and TRBJ2-7, with 7 nucleotides matching TRBD2. The CDR3 has 14 residues. J gave up 3 bases and V 4 bases, and 6 bases lay outside the gene matches. CDR1 is SNHLY and CDR2 is FYNNEI in the germline V gene. DNA for the CDR3: TGTGCCAGCAGTGTAGGAGCGGGACGCTACGAGCAGTACTTC. Protein: CASSVGAGRYEQYF.